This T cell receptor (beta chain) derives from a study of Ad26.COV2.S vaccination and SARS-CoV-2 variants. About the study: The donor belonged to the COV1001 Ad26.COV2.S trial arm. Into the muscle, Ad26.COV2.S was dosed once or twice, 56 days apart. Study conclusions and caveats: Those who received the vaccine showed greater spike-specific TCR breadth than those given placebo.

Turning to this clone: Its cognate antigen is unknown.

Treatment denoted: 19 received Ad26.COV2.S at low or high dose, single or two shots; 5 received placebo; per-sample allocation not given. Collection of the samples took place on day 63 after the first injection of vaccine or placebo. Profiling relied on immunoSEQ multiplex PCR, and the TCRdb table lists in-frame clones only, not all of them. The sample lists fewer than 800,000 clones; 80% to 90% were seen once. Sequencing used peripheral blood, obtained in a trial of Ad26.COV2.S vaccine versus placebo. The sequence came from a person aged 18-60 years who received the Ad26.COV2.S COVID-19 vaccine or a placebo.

In DNA form, the CDR3 reads TGTGCCAGCAGTTTATCGGGACAGCTCTATGGCTACACCTTC. Residues: CASSLSGQLYGYTF. The chain joins TRBV27 to TRBJ1-2, with 7 bases that match TRBD1. This CDR3 has 14 amino acids. CDR1 and CDR2 (germline): MNHEY, SMNVEV (reference sequence). V gave up 0 bases and J gave up 4 bases; unmatched junction bases: 2.